This TCR beta chain was sequenced in a study of blood T cell repertoires in COVID-19. About the study: Both acute and convalescent COVID-19 samples were obtained from the United States, Italy and Spain. PBMCs, B-cell-depleted T cells, or T cells were the source of the cDNA or gDNA that made up the material.

Authors' analysis steps: Estimated nucleated cell counts came from reference gene primer amplification. Data came from immunoSEQ multiplex PCR; TCRdb stores just in-frame clones and leaves some out. The V and J calls and clone size come from that table; D and trimming were worked out from the DNA. The repertoire consists of about 130,000 clones, with about four fifths occurring once and the leading ten covering about a sixth. Germline loops: CDR1 SGHDT, CDR2 YYEEEE. Trimming took 3 bases from V and 7 from J; bases not matched to a gene: 4. The CDR3 spans 14 residues. In regard to this clone: The sample contains more than one DNA sequence encoding this CDR3.

This clonotype originated in a woman aged 45-65 years with acute or convalescent COVID-19. Sequences were obtained from peripheral blood. This chain joins TRBV5-6 and TRBJ1-4; 9 bases map to TRBD1. The CDR3 DNA follows: TGTGCCAGCAGCTCGGACAGGGGAGGTGAAAAACTGTTTTTT. Its protein is CASSSDRGGEKLFF. Filled out from reference TRBV5-6 and TRBJ1-4, the complete variable domain reads DAGVTQSPTHLIKTRGQQVTLRCSPKSGHDTVSWYQQALGQGPQFIFQYYEEEERQRGNFPDRFSGHQFPNYSSELNVNALLLGDSALYLCASSSDRGGEKLFFGSGTQLSVL.